The entry below describes one TCR beta chain. The sample originates from a study of blood T cell repertoires in COVID-19. TCRdb's copy holds only in-frame clones and misses some; the assay was immunoSEQ multiplex PCR. The top ten clones hold less than 4.5% of a sample with 230,000 or so clones, more than 80% of them seen once. Germline V gene data show CDR1 as GTSNPN and CDR2 as SVGIG (reference sequence). CDR3 length: 16 residues. The V segment lost 1 base and the J segment 4 bases; nucleotides outside the gene matches: 12. This TCR came from a woman in her thirties or forties with acute COVID-19. The chain links TRBV30 to TRBJ1-1; 7 nucleotides line up with TRBD1. The sample comprised PBMCs or T cells enriched from blood (not recorded which). The CDR3, as DNA: TGTGCCTGGAGTGAAATCATGACAGGGCTGGGCACTGAAGCTTTCTTT. This gives the protein CAWSEIMTGLGTEAFF. Using reference TRBV30 and TRBJ1-1 for the parts outside the CDR3, the full variable domain is SQTIHQWPATLVQPVGSPLSLECTVEGTSNPNLYWYRQAAGRGLQLLFYSVGIGQISSEVPQNLSASRPQDRQFILSSKKLLLSDSGFYLCAWSEIMTGLGTEAFFGQGTRLTVV.